This T cell receptor (beta chain) was identified during a study of tumor-infiltrating lymphocytes in oesophageal squamous cell carcinoma. Using its own MiXCR run on the PCR reads, TCRdb lists one record per CDR3 protein. The sample lists about 6,600 distinct CDR3 sequences, less than 20% occurring once. V lost 6 bases to trimming and J lost 14 bases; unmatched junction nucleotides: 13. Per the germline V gene, CDR1 is SNHLY and CDR2 is FYNNEI. The CDR3 length is 13 residues. As concerns this clonotype: Given a much more abundant clone one base away, this may be a read error.

The chain links TRBV2 to TRBJ2-3, with 8 bases fitting TRBD2. This clonotype was sampled from a male donor with esophageal squamous cell carcinoma. What was sequenced was blood. The CDR3 nucleotides read TGTGCCAGCAGGCGGGAGGTCGCCGGGGAGCTGTATTTT. Protein: CASRREVAGELYF. Based on the CDR3 plus reference TRBV2 and TRBJ2-3, the full variable domain is EPEVTQTPSHQVTQMGQEVILRCVPISNHLYFYWYRQILGQKVEFLVSFYNNEISEKSEIFDDQFSVERPDGSNFTLKIRSTKLEDSAMYFCASRREVAGELYFGPGTRLTVL.